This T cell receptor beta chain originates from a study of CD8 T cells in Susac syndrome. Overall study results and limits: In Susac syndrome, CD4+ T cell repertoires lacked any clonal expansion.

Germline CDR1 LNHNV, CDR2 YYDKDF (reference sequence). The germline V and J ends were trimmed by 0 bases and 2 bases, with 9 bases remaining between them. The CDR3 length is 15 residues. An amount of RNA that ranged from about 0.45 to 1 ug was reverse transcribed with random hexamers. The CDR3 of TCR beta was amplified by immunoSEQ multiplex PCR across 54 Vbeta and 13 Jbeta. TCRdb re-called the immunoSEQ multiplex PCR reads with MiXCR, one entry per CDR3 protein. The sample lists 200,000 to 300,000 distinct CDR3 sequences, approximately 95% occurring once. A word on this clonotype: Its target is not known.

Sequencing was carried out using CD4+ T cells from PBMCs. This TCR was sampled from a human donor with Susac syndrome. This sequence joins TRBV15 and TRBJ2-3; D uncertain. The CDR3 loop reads CATSRERRPTDTQYF. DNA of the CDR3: TGTGCCACCAGCAGAGAACGCAGGCCCACAGATACGCAGTATTTT.